The clone carrying this TCR beta chain was counted only a few times. Antigen specificity is unknown. The data were obtained in a study of OX40 agonist ivuxolimab in advanced cancers. About the study: The dose-escalation group included hepatocellular carcinoma, melanoma, renal cell carcinoma and head and neck cancer.

Overall study findings and caveats: Expanded clones belonging to CD8+ T cells outnumbered, on average, those of CD4+.

Deletions cut 5 bases from V and 2 bases from J, with 7 bases between. The CDR3 is 13 amino acids. Per the germline V gene, CDR1 is LNHDA and CDR2 is SQIVND (reference sequence). Clones were sequenced by immunoSEQ multiplex PCR, and TCRdb holds only the in-frame ones, with some missing. This sample carries tens of thousands of clones, roughly 89% of them seen once, and the ten largest clones take about a tenth. The TCR sequence derives from an adult with an advanced solid tumor such as melanoma, head and neck, liver or kidney cancer. The specimen comprised CD4+ or CD8+ T cells sorted from blood, sampled in a trial of the OX40 agonist ivuxolimab. V is TRBV19 and J is TRBJ1-5; D not resolved. The CDR3 loop reads CASSVYGNQPQHF. For the CDR3, the DNA is TGTGCCAGTAGTGTGTACGGCAATCAGCCCCAGCATTTT. Complete variable domain (other parts from reference TRBV19 and TRBJ1-5): DGGITQSPKYLFRKEGQNVTLSCEQNLNHDAMYWYRQDPGQGLRLIYYSQIVNDFQKGDIAEGYSVSREKKESFPLTVTSAQKNPTAFYLCASSVYGNQPQHFGDGTRLSIL.